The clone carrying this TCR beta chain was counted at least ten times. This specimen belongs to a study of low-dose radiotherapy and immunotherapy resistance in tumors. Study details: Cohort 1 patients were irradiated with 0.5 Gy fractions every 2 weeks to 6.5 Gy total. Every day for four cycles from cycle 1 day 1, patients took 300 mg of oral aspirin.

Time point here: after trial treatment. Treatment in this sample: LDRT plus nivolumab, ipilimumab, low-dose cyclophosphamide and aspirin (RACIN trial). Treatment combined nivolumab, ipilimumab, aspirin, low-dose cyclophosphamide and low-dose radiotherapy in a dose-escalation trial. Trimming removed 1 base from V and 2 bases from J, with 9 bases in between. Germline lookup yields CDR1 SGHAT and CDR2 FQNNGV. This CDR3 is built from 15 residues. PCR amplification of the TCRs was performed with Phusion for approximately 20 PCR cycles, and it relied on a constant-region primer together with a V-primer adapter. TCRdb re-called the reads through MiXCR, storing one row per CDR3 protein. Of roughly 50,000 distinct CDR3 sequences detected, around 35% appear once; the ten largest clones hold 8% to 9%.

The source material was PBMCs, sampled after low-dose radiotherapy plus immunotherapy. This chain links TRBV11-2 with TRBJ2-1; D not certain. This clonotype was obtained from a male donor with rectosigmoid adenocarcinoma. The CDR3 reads CASSLGRRPYNEQFF. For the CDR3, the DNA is TGTGCCAGCAGCTTAGGCAGGCGACCCTACAATGAGCAGTTCTTC.